The 27 T cell receptor beta chains presented below share a single source sample, sequenced in a study of shared clonotypes between healthy human individuals. Clones were read by immunoSEQ multiplex PCR, and TCRdb kept only the in-frame ones, dropping some. Counted here are 1 million to 1.2 million clones, about 72% occurring once; the ten biggest clones make up almost 0.9%. Input material: memory CD4+ T cells from PBMCs. Subset in this sample: CD45RA-negative fraction. The receptors stem from a man between 18 and 35 years old in good health. Some clones in this sample may be carry-over from other donors' samples.

This clone was counted between two and nine times. The chain uses TRBV28 and TRBJ1-5; weak D call: TRBD1 (5 bases). The V gene's germline CDR1 is MDHEN and CDR2 SYDVKM. The V end lost 3 bases, the J end lost 7 bases, and 19 bases lay between the germline ends. The CDR3 is made up of 16 amino acids. The CDR3 region is CASSFSSGKWGQPQHF. The CDR3, as DNA: TGTGCCAGCAGTTTCTCTTCAGGGAAATGGGGGCAGCCCCAGCATTTT.

The CDR3 here is CSVAGAGGITDTQYF. Here the CDR3 DNA reads TGCAGCGTCGCGGGGGCAGGGGGGATCACAGATACGCAGTATTTT. This chain joins TRBV29-1 and TRBJ2-3, with D perhaps being TRBD1 or TRBD2 (7 bases each). The germline V gene encodes CDR1 SQVTM and CDR2 ANQGSEA. Trimming pared 6 bases from V and 2 bases from J, leaving 18 bases between. CDR3 length: 15 residues.

The chain carries TRBV6-5 and TRBJ2-6; unclear D gene. Germline assignment: CDR1 MNHEY and CDR2 SVGAGI. Trimming took off 6 bases at V and 3 bases at J, with 9 bases between the two ends. There are 14 residues in the CDR3. CDR3 sequence (DNA): TGTGCCAGCAGCCCCTCCGGTGGGGCCAACGTCCTGACTTTC. Translated, it gives CASSPSGGANVLTF.

Notes on this clone: At one of its ends the junction is not consistent with the germline gene, which may arise from a read error. This sequence joins TRBV27 and TRBJ2-7, with TRBD2 matching 10 bases. The germline CDR1 and CDR2 sequences are MNHEY and SMNVEV (reference sequence). The CDR3 covers 16 residues. CDR3 loop: CASSLYGTSAVYEQYF. The CDR3 bases are TGTGCCAGCAGCTTATACGGGACTAGCGCTGTATACGAGCAGTACTTC.

The chain is built from TRBV18 and TRBJ2-2; TRBD1 matches 7 bases. The CDR3 is 16 amino acids. Germline-derived CDR1 and CDR2 are KGHSH and LQKENI. J lost 4 bases, V lost 4 bases, and 9 bases had no gene match. CDR3 sequence reads: CASSRQTGTSTGELFF. DNA for the CDR3: TGTGCCAGCTCACGACAGACAGGGACGAGCACCGGGGAGCTGTTTTTT.

The gene calls are TRBV6-6 and TRBJ2-5; 9 nucleotides agree with TRBD2. The tail of the sequence fits TRBJ2-7 better, so the J call may be wrong. Germline V lookup: CDR1 MNHNY, CDR2 SVGAGI (reference sequence). The CDR3 consists of 13 residues. CDR3 sequence: CASSLSGGYEQYF. DNA of the CDR3: TGTGCCAGCAGTCTTAGCGGGGGTTACGAGCAGTACTTC.

The rearrangement joins TRBV19 to TRBJ2-7; no reliable D call. The V gene lost 4 bases and the J gene lost 6 bases, with 13 bases spanning the gap. The CDR3 runs to 13 residues. Germline V CDR1 and CDR2: LNHDA, SQIVND (reference sequence). CDR3 DNA sequence: TGTGCCAGTAGTACCCCACAGCCCTCCGAGCAGTACTTC. It specifies CASSTPQPSEQYF.

The chain is built from TRBV6-1 and TRBJ1-4; 7 bases are a match to TRBD1. With V trimmed by 6 bases and J by 8 bases, 6 bases remained unmatched. Germline lookup yields CDR1 MNHNS and CDR2 SASEGT. There are 13 residues in the CDR3. CDR3 loop: CASRAGTAEKLFF. CDR3 DNA: TGTGCCAGCAGAGCCGGGACAGCCGAAAAACTGTTTTTT.

This clone was picked up a small number of times. This rearrangement joins TRBV10-2 to TRBJ2-7, with D perhaps matching TRBD2 (5 bases). V lost 6 bases to trimming and J lost 3 bases, with 15 bases between them. CDR1 WSHSY and CDR2 SAAADI come from the germline V gene. This CDR3 contains 14 residues. CDR3 DNA: TGCGCCAGCAGGAGAGTGATCGGGGACTACGAGCAGTACTTC. It codes for CASRRVIGDYEQYF.

This clone was counted at least ten times. The rearrangement joins TRBV27 to TRBJ2-5; no clear D. The CDR3 has 14 residues. The V end lost 1 base, the J end lost 2 bases, and 8 bases lay between the germline ends. Germline CDR1 MNHEY, CDR2 SMNVEV (reference sequence). The CDR3 reads CASSLWAKQETQYF. DNA for the CDR3: TGTGCCAGCAGTTTATGGGCCAAGCAAGAGACCCAGTACTTC.

This clone has a handful of counts. The CDR3 reads CASSSRSRNTEAFF. As DNA, the CDR3 is TGTGCCAGCAGTTCACGGAGCAGGAACACTGAAGCTTTCTTT. The chain uses TRBV28 and TRBJ1-1; D unresolved. Germline assignment: CDR1 MDHEN and CDR2 SYDVKM. This CDR3 spans 14 amino acids. Between the trimmed V and J ends, which lost 4 bases and 1 base, there was a span of 10 bases.

V is TRBV28 and J is TRBJ1-1; 12 nucleotides align to TRBD1. CDR1 and CDR2 (germline): MDHEN, SYDVKM. V was pared by 8 bases and J by 6 bases, with 10 bases of the junction left unmatched. CDR3 size: 15 residues. DNA for the CDR3: TGTGCCAGCCTCGTTCCGGGACAGGGGGCACCTGAAGCTTTCTTT. It translates to CASLVPGQGAPEAFF.

This sequence joins TRBV19 and TRBJ1-1; D unresolved. CDR1 is LNHDA, CDR2 SQIVND, per germline (reference sequence). This CDR3 is 14 amino acids long. Trimming removed 5 bases from V and 3 bases from J, with 13 bases in between. The DNA for the CDR3 is TGTGCCAGTAGTTCGGTAGGCGGCTACACTGAAGCTTTCTTT. It encodes CASSSVGGYTEAFF.

This chain links TRBV7-3 with TRBJ2-2; 7 bases match TRBD1. The CDR3 has 15 amino acids. The ends lost 2 bases at V and 3 bases at J; junction bases unmatched: 3. Germline assignment: CDR1 SGHTA and CDR2 FQGTGA. The CDR3 loop reads CASSLGDSYTGELFF. CDR3 sequence (DNA): TGTGCCAGCAGCTTAGGGGACAGTTACACCGGGGAGCTGTTTTTT.

This clone came up a few times. The CDR3 nucleotides are TGCAGCGACCCGGGACAGGGGGCCATTAGGAACGATTTAATCTACGAGCAGTACTTC. This codes for CSDPGQGAIRNDLIYEQYF. V is TRBV29-1 and J is TRBJ2-7, with 12 bases matching TRBD1. Germline-derived CDR1 and CDR2 are SQVTM and ANQGSEA. Trimming cost V 7 bases and J 3 bases; bases outside gene matches: 22. The CDR3 is 19 amino acids.

This sequence joins TRBV7-2 and TRBJ2-7; TRBD2 matches at 10 bases. The CDR3 totals 15 residues. V shed 3 bases, J shed 2 bases, and the junction held 4 bases outside the gene matches. The germline CDR1 and CDR2 sequences are SGHTA and FQGNSA. CDR3 in amino acids: CASSLGSGRTYEQYF. CDR3 coding DNA: TGTGCCAGCAGCTTGGGTAGCGGGAGGACCTACGAGCAGTACTTC.

The chain carries TRBV14 and TRBJ2-1, with no clear D. The germline V gene has CDR1 SGHDN and CDR2 FVKESK. V dropped 3 bases and J dropped 0 bases, with 18 bases sitting between them. The CDR3 has 18 amino acids. The CDR3 sequence is CASSHRIESFSSYNEQFF. DNA of the CDR3: TGTGCCAGCAGCCATCGGATAGAGTCCTTCAGCTCCTACAATGAGCAGTTCTTC.

About this clone: One end of the junction fails to match germline, which may point to a read error. The chain recombines TRBV28 with TRBJ1-2; no clear D. The CDR3 totals 11 residues. Germline CDR1 is MDHEN and CDR2 is SYDVKM. The CDR3 protein is CAGSFLYGYTF. Here the CDR3 DNA reads TGTGCCGGCAGTTTTCTCTATGGCTACACCTTC.

The V and J genes are TRBV5-1 and TRBJ1-4; no firm D call. The CDR3 covers 15 residues. V lost 7 bases and J 0 bases, leaving 13 bases between the germline ends. CDR1 is SGHRS, CDR2 YFSETQ, per germline. The CDR3 spells CASCPQDATNEKLFF. The CDR3 nucleotides are TGCGCCAGCTGCCCTCAGGATGCAACTAATGAAAAACTGTTTTTT. The entire variable domain, with the rest obtained from reference TRBV5-1 and TRBJ1-4, is as follows: KAGVTQTPRYLIKTRGQQVTLSCSPISGHRSVSWYQQTPGQGLQFLFEYFSETQRNKGNFPGRFSGRQFSNSRSEMNVSTLELGDSALYLCASCPQDATNEKLFFGSGTQLSVL.

This chain connects TRBV5-1 to TRBJ2-5; 9 nucleotides line up with TRBD1. Germline assignment: CDR1 SGHRS and CDR2 YFSETQ. Losses at the gene ends were 3 bases for V and 4 bases for J; bases not matched to a gene: 4. The CDR3 is 14 residues long. The CDR3 coding sequence is TGCGCCAGCAGCTGGAGGGGACAGGGAGAGACCCAGTACTTC. It is translated as CASSWRGQGETQYF.

Of note for this clone: A far larger clone is one base from this, pointing to a likely read error. This chain joins TRBV2 and TRBJ1-1, with D perhaps matching TRBD1 (5 bases). Germline V CDR1 and CDR2: SNHLY, FYNNEI. The CDR3 has 13 amino acids. CDR3 DNA sequence: TGTACCAGCAGTGTGGGGGGTGGGACTGAAGCTTTCTTT. It yields the protein CTSSVGGGTEAFF.

The chain couples TRBV28 to TRBJ2-5; D may match TRBD1 or TRBD2 (5 bases each). CDR1 and CDR2 (germline): MDHEN, SYDVKM. The CDR3 loop spans 14 amino acids. Trimming removed 6 bases from V and 5 bases from J, with 16 bases in between. DNA for the CDR3: TGTGCCAGCAGGGGGCGGGTTGGGGTTGAGACCCAGTACTTC. It encodes CASRGRVGVETQYF. Together with reference TRBV28 and TRBJ2-5, the CDR3 gives the full variable domain: DVKVTQSSRYLVKRTGEKVFLECVQDMDHENMFWYRQDPGLGLRLIYFSYDVKMKEKGDIPEGYSVSREKKERFSLILESASTNQTSMYLCASRGRVGVETQYFGPGTRLLVL.

The chain couples TRBV27 to TRBJ2-1, with D perhaps assigned TRBD1 or TRBD2 (5 bases each). The CDR3 totals 16 residues. Deletions cut 6 bases from V and 4 bases from J, with 19 bases between. Looked up from germline, CDR1 is MNHEY and CDR2 is SMNVEV (reference sequence). This CDR3 is CASRSKGTRQYNEQFF. The CDR3 coding sequence is TGTGCCAGCAGATCTAAGGGGACCCGACAATACAATGAGCAGTTCTTC.

The chain uses TRBV7-9 and TRBJ1-4; D not resolved. The CDR3 consists of 15 residues. Germline-derived CDR1 and CDR2 are SEHNR and FQNEAQ (reference sequence). The V gene lost 1 base and the J gene lost 4 bases, with 10 bases spanning the gap. The CDR3: CASSLEGGNNEKLFF. CDR3 DNA: TGTGCCAGCAGCTTAGAGGGAGGGAATAATGAAAAACTGTTTTTT.

The rearrangement uses TRBV5-1 and TRBJ2-1, with 7 positions matching TRBD1. Germline V gives CDR1 SGHRS, CDR2 YFSETQ. V shed 4 bases, J shed 5 bases, and the junction held 15 bases outside the gene matches. The CDR3 totals 17 residues. The CDR3 reads CASSPHNRGDRDNEQFF. CDR3 nucleotides: TGCGCCAGCAGCCCGCACAATCGTGGTGACAGGGACAATGAGCAGTTCTTC.

The gene calls are TRBV11-2 and TRBJ1-2; tentatively, D is TRBD1 (5 bases). This CDR3 is built from 16 residues. Trimming pared 1 base from V and 2 bases from J, leaving 14 bases between. Germline assignment: CDR1 SGHAT and CDR2 FQNNGV. The CDR3 here is CASSLGSGRVNYGYTF. CDR3 coding DNA: TGTGCCAGCAGCTTAGGGTCGGGCAGGGTGAACTATGGCTACACCTTC.

This sequence joins TRBV7-2 and TRBJ2-2; 10 nucleotides agree with TRBD2. The CDR3 contains 18 residues. The V gene's germline CDR1 is SGHTA and CDR2 FQGNSA. J lost 5 bases, V lost 6 bases, and 15 bases had no gene match. CDR3 in amino acids: CASRRGLAGGSGTGELFF. The CDR3 DNA reads TGTGCCAGCAGAAGGGGTTTAGCGGGAGGATCGGGAACCGGGGAGCTGTTTTTT.